Each of the 13 T cell receptor beta chains below was sequenced from the same sample in a study of T-cell memory formation after mild COVID-19 listed by TCRdb under 2021. Library creation used 5' RACE. The run used an Illumina NovaSeq 6000. TCRdb itself trimmed the public reads at Q25 with fastp, ran MiXCR and retained productive beta chains. CDR3 protein sequences are deduplicated, and each keeps its most common genes and DNA. This sample lists some 100,000 distinct CDR3 sequences; approximately 10% were detected once. The leading ten clones occupy 40% of the sample. Sequencing input: PBMCs or a T cell subset sorted from them (not recorded which). The receptors originated from a man between 18 and 29 years old who had mild COVID-19 (a few samples of this study predate the infection). The sample titles of this study are shuffled in the database, so cell type and time point are left out; the donor was told from shared clones.

The rearrangement uses TRBV12-3 or TRBV12-4 and TRBJ1-2, with D perhaps matching TRBD1 (5 bases). The CDR3 consists of 13 residues. The V end was cut by 5 bases, the J end by 3 bases, with 10 bases between. CDR3 residues: CASSARVYYGYTF. The CDR3 nucleotides are TGTGCCAGCAGTGCCAGGGTGTACTATGGCTACACCTTC.

DNA of the CDR3: TGTGCCAGCAGTTACTCGGTTAACAGGGCCGACACAGATACGCAGTATTTT. It is translated as CASSYSVNRADTDTQYF. The chain links TRBV6-2 or TRBV6-3 to TRBJ2-3; D is perhaps TRBD1 (6 bases). Germline loops: CDR1 MNHEY, CDR2 SVGEGT. V was cut by 0 bases and J by 2 bases, with 15 bases left in between. This CDR3 comprises 17 residues.

The gene calls are TRBV9 and TRBJ1-1; TRBD1 agrees at 7 bases. Germline V CDR1 and CDR2: SGDLS, YYNGEE. The ends lost 3 bases at V and 2 bases at J; junction bases unmatched: 7. This CDR3 is 15 amino acids long. The CDR3 spells CASSGFGTANTEAFF. The DNA of the CDR3 is TGTGCCAGCAGCGGCTTCGGGACAGCTAACACTGAAGCTTTCTTT.

The gene calls are TRBV20-1 and TRBJ2-7; 9 nucleotides agree with TRBD1. The CDR3 consists of 13 residues. J lost 4 bases, V lost 3 bases, and 4 bases had no gene match. In germline, CDR1 is DFQATT, CDR2 SNEGSKA (reference sequence). In nucleotides, the CDR3 is TGCAGTGCTAGCGGGGGACAGGGTTACGAGCAGTACTTC. It is translated as CSASGGQGYEQYF.

The V and J genes are TRBV5-1 and TRBJ1-1; the D is unclear. V was shortened by 2 bases and J by 0 bases, with 11 bases between the two germline ends. Germline CDR1 is SGHRS and CDR2 is YFSETQ. The CDR3 is made up of 15 amino acids. The CDR3 DNA is TGCGCCAGCAGCTTAAGGCGGGAAATGAACACTGAAGCTTTCTTT. Translated: CASSLRREMNTEAFF.

This clonotype has just a few counts. The rearrangement links TRBV12-3 or TRBV12-4 to TRBJ2-7; D gene unclear. V was trimmed by 3 bases and J by 2 bases, leaving 8 bases between them. CDR3 length: 13 residues. DNA for the CDR3: TGTGCCAGCAGTTTGAACAGAGCCTACGAGCAGTACTTC. It encodes CASSLNRAYEQYF.

This clonotype was seen only a few times. The genes are TRBV12-3 or TRBV12-4 and TRBJ2-3; a possible D gene is TRBD2 (7 bases). Deletions cut 8 bases from V and 0 bases from J, with 12 bases between. This CDR3 region has 14 residues. The CDR3 spells CASGGADSTDTQYF. The CDR3 bases are TGTGCCAGCGGGGGGGCAGACAGCACAGATACGCAGTATTTT.

In this sample, this clonotype turned up a few times. The chain joins TRBV7-8 to TRBJ2-3, with TRBD2 identical over 7 bases. Per germline, CDR1 SGHVS and CDR2 FQNEAQ. The CDR3 covers 16 residues. V lost 0 bases to trimming and J lost 0 bases; unmatched junction nucleotides: 3. CDR3 DNA sequence: TGTGCCAGCAGCTTAGCCAGCGGGGCTAGCACAGATACGCAGTATTTT. Residues: CASSLASGASTDTQYF.

The chain uses TRBV24-1 and TRBJ2-3; no firm D call. V lost 3 bases to trimming and J lost 4 bases, with 10 bases between them. This CDR3 has 14 residues. Germline CDR1 reads KGHDR; CDR2 reads SFDVKD. The DNA for the CDR3 is TGTGCCACCAGTGATCCCAGTCTGGCAGATACGCAGTATTTT. This translates into CATSDPSLADTQYF.

The CDR3 nucleotides are TGTGCCAGCAGCGGTGGGACAGGGTGGAGCACAGATACGCAGTATTTT. This codes for CASSGGTGWSTDTQYF. The chain combines TRBV11-2 with TRBJ2-3; 9 nucleotides align to TRBD1. Losses at the gene ends were 5 bases for V and 0 bases for J; bases not matched to a gene: 6. This CDR3 region has 16 residues. Germline V gene sequence: CDR1 SGHAT, CDR2 FQNNGV. Full variable domain (outside the CDR3, taken from reference TRBV11-2 and TRBJ2-3): EAGVAQSPRYKIIEKRQSVAFWCNPISGHATLYWYQQILGQGPKLLIQFQNNGVVDDSQLPKDRFSAERLKGVDSTLKIQPAKLEDSAVYLCASSGGTGWSTDTQYFGPGTRLTVL.

This clonotype was counted only a few times. CDR3 in amino acids: CASKASGGAQNEQFF. CDR3 DNA sequence: TGTGCCAGCAAGGCTAGCGGGGGGGCCCAGAATGAGCAGTTCTTC. The chain uses TRBV2 and TRBJ2-1; 12 nucleotides match TRBD2. Germline V gene lookup returns CDR1 SNHLY and CDR2 FYNNEI. CDR3 length: 15 amino acids. J lost 7 bases, V lost 7 bases, and 8 bases had no gene match.

This clonotype has more than one count but fewer than ten. V gene TRBV7-9 combines with J gene TRBJ2-5; D might be TRBD1 (6 bases). Trimming left V 5 bases short and J 5 bases short, with 12 bases between. The CDR3 totals 13 residues. Germline values: CDR1 SEHNR, CDR2 FQNEAQ (reference sequence). The CDR3 region has the DNA TGTGCCAGCAGCGTCAGGGGAAGGGAGACCCAGTACTTC. It yields the protein CASSVRGRETQYF.

The rearrangement uses TRBV4-3 and TRBJ2-1; 8 nucleotides agree with TRBD1. The germline gives CDR1 LGHNA, CDR2 YSLEER. The CDR3 totals 13 residues. V trimming: 3 bases; J trimming: 10 bases; junction bases outside the gene matches: 5. CDR3 amino acids: CASSQDRVHEQFF. In DNA, the CDR3 is TGCGCCAGCAGCCAGGACAGGGTGCACGAGCAGTTCTTC.